Given below is one TCR beta chain in context. Its target is not known. The sample is drawn from a study of T cell responses to AZD1222 COVID-19 vaccine. Across the study: Second-dose schedules of about 4 or about 12 weeks were combined.

The repertoire was sequenced with immunoSEQ multiplex PCR; TCRdb's copy has only in-frame clones and lacks some. This repertoire shows roughly 100,000 clones, 82% found once; its top ten account for more than 4.5%. Study-wide results and limits: There were mostly white British donors and more females than males, and clonal diversity was possibly underestimated. Repertoire sampling was restricted to post-peak T cell response timepoints.

From germline, CDR1 is SGHTA and CDR2 FQGNSA. The CDR3 totals 14 residues. Trimming shortened V by 1 base and J by 5 bases, and 9 bases separated the two germline ends. This chain connects TRBV7-2 to TRBJ1-3; possibly TRBD1 for D (6 bases). The receptor's source is an adult in good health. The sequencing used peripheral blood, collected on day 0 of AZD1222 vaccination. The CDR3 coding sequence is TGTGCCAGCAGCTTAGGGGACAACAGAAACACCATATATTTT. Its translation is CASSLGDNRNTIYF.